This T cell receptor (beta chain) emerged from a study of vaccination effects on CD4 cells after COVID-19. About the study: With 7.5 to 10 ug/ml peptides and roughly 11 IU/ml IL-2, around 2.1 million PBMC per well were cultured. The study's findings and limits: Substantial clonal contraction characterized both infection- and vaccine-induced clones late after vaccination.

Libraries were prepared by immunoSEQ multiplex PCR; TCRdb keeps only in-frame clonotypes and omits some of them. The sample has 25,000 to 35,000 clones; around 69% are singletons. Germline V gives CDR1 KGHSH, CDR2 LQKENI. The CDR3 spans 16 residues. After removal of 3 bases from V and 0 bases from J, the junction contained 5 bases not matched to a gene. The culture ran for roughly ten days before CD4+ T cells were isolated. Participants each got two BNT162b2 or mRNA-1273 vaccine doses. Details on this clone: Its antigen is as yet unknown.

The clonotype was recovered from a human donor who received a COVID-19 vaccine. Source: CD4+ T cells from PBMCs cultured without peptide, taken after COVID-19 vaccination. The rearrangement joins TRBV18 to TRBJ1-5; 7 positions match TRBD1. The CDR3 DNA reads TGTGCCAGCTCACCGGGACAGAGTAATAGCAATCAGCCCCAGCATTTT. This translates into CASSPGQSNSNQPQHF. Variable domain in full (rest from reference TRBV18 and TRBJ1-5): NAGVMQNPRHLVRRRGQEARLRCSPMKGHSHVYWYRQLPEEGLKFMVYLQKENIIDESGMPKERFSAEFPKEGPSILRIQQVVRGDSAAYFCASSPGQSNSNQPQHFGDGTRLSIL.